The T cell receptor (beta chain) described here comes from a study of T cells in tuberculosis. Overall study findings and caveats: Shorter CDR3-alpha in active tuberculosis partly drove smaller distances.

Note on this clone: What it binds is unknown.

Described time point: new active TB diagnosis, blood taken before or within 7 days of starting treatment. Some clones are missing from TCRdb's copy, which holds only in-frame ones; the method was immunoSEQ multiplex PCR. This sample has tens of thousands of clones, with 80% to 95% found just once. The germline V gene encodes CDR1 KGHSH and CDR2 LQKENI. The CDR3 has 14 residues. Trimming removed 2 bases from V and 2 bases from J, with 9 bases in between. The clonotype comes from an adult with tuberculosis. The rearrangement uses TRBV18 and TRBJ1-2; tentatively, D is TRBD1 (5 bases). Source: PBMCs, taken at tuberculosis diagnosis. Here the CDR3 DNA reads TGTGCCAGCTCACCAGCCAGGGAAAACTATGGCTACACCTTC. It codes for CASSPARENYGYTF. Full variable domain (outside the CDR3, taken from reference TRBV18 and TRBJ1-2): NAGVMQNPRHLVRRRGQEARLRCSPMKGHSHVYWYRQLPEEGLKFMVYLQKENIIDESGMPKERFSAEFPKEGPSILRIQQVVRGDSAAYFCASSPARENYGYTFGSGTRLTVV.